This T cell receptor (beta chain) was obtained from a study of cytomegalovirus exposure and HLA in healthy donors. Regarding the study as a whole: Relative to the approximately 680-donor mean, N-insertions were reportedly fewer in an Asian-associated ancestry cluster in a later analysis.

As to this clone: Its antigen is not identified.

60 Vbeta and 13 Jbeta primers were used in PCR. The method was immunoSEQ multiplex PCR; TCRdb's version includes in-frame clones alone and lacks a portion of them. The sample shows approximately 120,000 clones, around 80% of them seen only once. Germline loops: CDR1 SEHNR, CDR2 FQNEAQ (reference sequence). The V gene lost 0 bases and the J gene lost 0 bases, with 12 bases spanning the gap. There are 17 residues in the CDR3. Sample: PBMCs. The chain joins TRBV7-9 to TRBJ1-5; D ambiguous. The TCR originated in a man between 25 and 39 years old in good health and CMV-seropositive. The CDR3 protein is CASSLAGGRYSNQPQHF. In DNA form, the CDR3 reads TGTGCCAGCAGCTTAGCCGGTGGCAGGTATAGCAATCAGCCCCAGCATTTT. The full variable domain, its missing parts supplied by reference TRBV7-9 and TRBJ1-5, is DTGVSQNPRHKITKRGQNVTFRCDPISEHNRLYWYRQTLGQGPEFLTYFQNEAQLEKSRLLSDRFSAERPKGSFSTLEIQRTEQGDSAMYLCASSLAGGRYSNQPQHFGDGTRLSIL.